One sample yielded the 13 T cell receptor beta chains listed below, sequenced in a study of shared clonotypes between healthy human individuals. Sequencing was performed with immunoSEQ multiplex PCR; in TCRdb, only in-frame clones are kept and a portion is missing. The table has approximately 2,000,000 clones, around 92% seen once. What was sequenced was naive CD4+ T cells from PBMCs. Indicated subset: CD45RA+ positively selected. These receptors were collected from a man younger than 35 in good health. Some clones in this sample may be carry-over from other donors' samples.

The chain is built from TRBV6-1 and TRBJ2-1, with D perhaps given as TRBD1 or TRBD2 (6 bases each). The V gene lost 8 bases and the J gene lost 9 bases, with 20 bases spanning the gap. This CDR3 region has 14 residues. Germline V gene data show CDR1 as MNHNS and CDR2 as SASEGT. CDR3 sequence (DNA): TGTGCCAGCCGAGGGGGGCAGCACGGGGGTGAGCAGTTCTTC. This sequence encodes CASRGGQHGGEQFF.

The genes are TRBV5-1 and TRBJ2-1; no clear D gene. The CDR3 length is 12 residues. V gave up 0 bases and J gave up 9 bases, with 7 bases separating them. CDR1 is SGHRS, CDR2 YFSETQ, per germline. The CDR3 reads CASSLEDGEQFF. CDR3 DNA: TGCGCCAGCAGCTTGGAAGATGGTGAGCAGTTCTTC.

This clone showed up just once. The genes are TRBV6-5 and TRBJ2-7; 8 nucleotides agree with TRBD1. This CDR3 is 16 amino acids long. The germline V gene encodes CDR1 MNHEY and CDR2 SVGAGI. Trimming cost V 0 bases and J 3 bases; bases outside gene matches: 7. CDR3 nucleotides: TGTGCCAGCAGTTACTCGATTCCCGACAGGGGCTACGAGCAGTACTTC. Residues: CASSYSIPDRGYEQYF.

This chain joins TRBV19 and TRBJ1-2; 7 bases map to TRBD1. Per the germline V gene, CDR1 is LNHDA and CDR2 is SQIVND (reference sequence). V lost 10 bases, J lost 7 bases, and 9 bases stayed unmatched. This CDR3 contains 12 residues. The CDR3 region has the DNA TGTGCCATCGGGGGACAGTACTTTGGCTACACCTTC. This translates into CAIGGQYFGYTF.

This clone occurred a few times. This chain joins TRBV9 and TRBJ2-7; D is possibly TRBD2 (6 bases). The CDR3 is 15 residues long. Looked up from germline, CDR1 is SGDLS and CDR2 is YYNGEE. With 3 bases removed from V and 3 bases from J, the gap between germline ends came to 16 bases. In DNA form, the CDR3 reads TGTGCCAGCAGCGACGGGGGACGGCACATCTACGAGCAGTACTTC. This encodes CASSDGGRHIYEQYF.

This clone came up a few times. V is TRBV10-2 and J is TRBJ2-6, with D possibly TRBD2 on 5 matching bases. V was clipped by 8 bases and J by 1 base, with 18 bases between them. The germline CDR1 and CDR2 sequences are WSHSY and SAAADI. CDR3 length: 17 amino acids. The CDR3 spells CASSAGGSLSGANVLTF. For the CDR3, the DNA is TGCGCCAGCTCAGCCGGAGGTAGCTTATCTGGGGCCAACGTCCTGACTTTC.

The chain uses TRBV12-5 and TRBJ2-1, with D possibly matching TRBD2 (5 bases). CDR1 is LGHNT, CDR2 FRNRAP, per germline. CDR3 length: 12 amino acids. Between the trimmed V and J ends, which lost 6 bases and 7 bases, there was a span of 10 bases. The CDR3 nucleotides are TGTGCTAGTGGCACTAGGGATAATGAGCAGTTCTTC. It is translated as CASGTRDNEQFF. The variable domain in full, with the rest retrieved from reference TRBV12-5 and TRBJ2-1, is DARVTQTPRHKVTEMGQEVTMRCQPILGHNTVFWYRQTMMQGLELLAYFRNRAPLDDSGMPKDRFSAEMPDATLATLKIQPSEPRDSAVYFCASGTRDNEQFFGPGTRLTVL.

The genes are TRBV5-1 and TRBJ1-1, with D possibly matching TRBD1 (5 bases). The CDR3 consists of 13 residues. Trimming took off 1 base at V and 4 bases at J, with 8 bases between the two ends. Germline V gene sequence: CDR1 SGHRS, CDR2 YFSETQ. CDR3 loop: CASSLYGATEAFF. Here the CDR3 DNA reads TGCGCCAGCAGCTTGTACGGGGCCACTGAAGCTTTCTTT.

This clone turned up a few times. Here the CDR3 reads CASSFRDRNFHGYTF. In DNA form, the CDR3 reads TGTGCCAGCAGCTTCCGGGACAGGAATTTTCATGGCTACACCTTC. The V gene is TRBV5-4, the J gene TRBJ1-2; TRBD1 matches at 8 bases. In germline, CDR1 is SGHNT, CDR2 YYREEE (reference sequence). Trimming removed 2 bases from V and 6 bases from J; junction bases left unmatched: 9. This CDR3 region has 15 residues.

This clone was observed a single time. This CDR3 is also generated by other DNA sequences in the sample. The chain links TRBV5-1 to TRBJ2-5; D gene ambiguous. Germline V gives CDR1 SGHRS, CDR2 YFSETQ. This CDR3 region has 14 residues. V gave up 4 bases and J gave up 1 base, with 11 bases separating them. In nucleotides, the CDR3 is TGCGCCAGCAGCCCCGGCCTAACCCAAGAGACCCAGTACTTC. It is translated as CASSPGLTQETQYF.

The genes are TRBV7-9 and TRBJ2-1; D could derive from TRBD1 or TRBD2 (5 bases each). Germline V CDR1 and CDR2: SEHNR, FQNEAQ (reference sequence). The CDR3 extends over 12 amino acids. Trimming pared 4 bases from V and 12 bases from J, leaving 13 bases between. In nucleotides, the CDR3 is TGTGCCAGCAGCTCACCCGGGACGAGGCAGTTCTTC. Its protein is CASSSPGTRQFF. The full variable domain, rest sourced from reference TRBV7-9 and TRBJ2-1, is DTGVSQNPRHKITKRGQNVTFRCDPISEHNRLYWYRQTLGQGPEFLTYFQNEAQLEKSRLLSDRFSAERPKGSFSTLEIQRTEQGDSAMYLCASSSPGTRQFFGPGTRLTVL.

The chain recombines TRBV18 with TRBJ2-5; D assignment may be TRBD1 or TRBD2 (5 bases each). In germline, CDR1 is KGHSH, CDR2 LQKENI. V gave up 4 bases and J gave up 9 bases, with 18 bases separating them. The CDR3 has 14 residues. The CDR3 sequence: CASSLTGTNEAQYF. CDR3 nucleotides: TGTGCCAGCTCACTTACCGGGACCAACGAGGCCCAGTACTTC.

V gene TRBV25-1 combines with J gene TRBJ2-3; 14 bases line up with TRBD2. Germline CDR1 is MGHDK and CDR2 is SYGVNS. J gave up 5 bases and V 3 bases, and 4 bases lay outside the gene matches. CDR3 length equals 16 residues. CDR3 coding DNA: TGTGCCAGCAGTGAGGGACTAGCGGGAGTGAAAGATACGCAGTATTTT. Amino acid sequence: CASSEGLAGVKDTQYF.